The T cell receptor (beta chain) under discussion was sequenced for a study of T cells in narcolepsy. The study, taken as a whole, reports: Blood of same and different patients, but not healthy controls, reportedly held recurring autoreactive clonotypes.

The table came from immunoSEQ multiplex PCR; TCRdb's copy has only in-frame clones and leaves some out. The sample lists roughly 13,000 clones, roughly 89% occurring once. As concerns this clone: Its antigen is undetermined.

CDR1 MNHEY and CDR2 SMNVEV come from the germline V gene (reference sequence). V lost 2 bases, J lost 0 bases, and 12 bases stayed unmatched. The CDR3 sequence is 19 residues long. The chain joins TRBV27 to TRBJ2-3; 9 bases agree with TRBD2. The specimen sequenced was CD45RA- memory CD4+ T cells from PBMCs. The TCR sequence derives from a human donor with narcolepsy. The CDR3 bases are TGTGCCAGCAGTTTAGGTCTAGCTAGCGGGACCCTGAGCACAGATACGCAGTATTTT. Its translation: CASSLGLASGTLSTDTQYF.